These T cell receptor beta chains were read from a single sample in a study of Tregs in tolerant kidney transplant recipients. Assay: immunoSEQ multiplex PCR; the TCRdb copy retains only in-frame clones and omits some. The sample has roughly 120,000 clones; around 91% are singletons. Sequenced input: CD4+ T cells from blood. These receptors were collected from a human donor in good health. Both conserved end residues are trimmed from each CDR3.

V: TRBV6-5
J: TRBJ1-2
CDR3: ASSPSAGQDYGYT

V: TRBV5-1
J: TRBJ1-2
CDR3: ASSVTISGYGYT

V: TRBV5-8
J: TRBJ2-5
CDR3: ASSPRAGSWETQY

V: TRBV5-1
J: TRBJ1-5
CDR3: ASSPGGPSNQPQH

V: TRBV12-5
J: TRBJ2-5
CDR3: ASGLDIQETQY

V: TRBV11-2
J: TRBJ1-4
CDR3: ASSPLTGRNEKLF

V: TRBV7-6
J: TRBJ1-3
CDR3: ASSLAGGGNTIY

V: TRBV5-1
J: TRBJ1-1
CDR3: ASSYSGGNTEAF

V: TRBV6-6
J: TRBJ1-3
CDR3: ASSYGAGSSGNTIY

V: TRBV10-1
J: TRBJ2-1
CDR3: ASSERQGPYNEQF

V: TRBV2
J: TRBJ1-6
CDR3: ASSEQIRRNSPLH

V: TRBV7-9
J: TRBJ1-3
CDR3: ASSLAFSGNTIY

V: TRBV7-9
J: TRBJ2-7
CDR3: ASSPRGTSYEQY

V: TRBV15
J: TRBJ2-4
CDR3: ATSTGGAKNIQY

V: TRBV27
J: TRBJ1-1
CDR3: ASSHLRGGGSGEAF

V: TRBV5-1
J: TRBJ1-5
CDR3: ASSPRPGARQPQH

V: TRBV2
J: TRBJ2-5
CDR3: ASVGSNLLETQY

V: TRBV6-5
J: TRBJ1-2
CDR3: ASSYSNSYGYT

V: TRBV30
J: TRBJ1-6
CDR3: AWRSRDRLRNGSPLH

V: TRBV6-5
J: TRBJ1-3
CDR3: ASSYSRGSGNTIY

V: TRBV5-8
J: TRBJ2-3
CDR3: ASSLAAVAGDTQY

V: TRBV11-2
J: TRBJ1-1
CDR3: ASSLFSGGVDAF

V: TRBV5-1
J: TRBJ2-7
CDR3: ASSLRTSFYEQY

V: TRBV5-1
J: TRBJ2-1
CDR3: ASTPRTSGSFNEQF

V: TRBV27
J: TRBJ2-2
CDR3: ASSFSVAGELF

V: TRBV18
J: TRBJ1-1
CDR3: ASSPLDSLGTEAF

V: TRBV6-5
J: TRBJ2-5
CDR3: ASSSDSIETQY

V: TRBV7-9
J: TRBJ2-5
CDR3: ASSLGSGGETQY

V: TRBV5-5
J: TRBJ1-5
CDR3: ASSLAAGRVGWSNQPQH

V: TRBV7-2
J: TRBJ1-6
CDR3: ASSQSRDRGVLSHSPLH

V: TRBV4-2
J: TRBJ1-4
CDR3: ASSHQASRGLNEKLF

V: TRBV2
J: TRBJ1-2
CDR3: ASSVLGAVYGYT

V: TRBV4-1
J: TRBJ1-1
CDR3: ASSETQPTVNTEAF

V: TRBV6-5
J: TRBJ2-5
CDR3: ASSYSGLAGGETQY

V: TRBV30
J: TRBJ1-1
CDR3: AWSATDRAAF

V: TRBV29-1
J: TRBJ1-2
CDR3: SVPKAGYYGYT

V: TRBV2
J: TRBJ2-3
CDR3: ASYDRQGWSPDTQY

V: TRBV7-3
J: TRBJ1-1
CDR3: ASSNGEGNTEAF

V: TRBV6-1
J: TRBJ1-2
CDR3: ASRAGAANYGYT

V: TRBV9
J: TRBJ2-1
CDR3: ASSGRQIYNEQF

V: TRBV13
J: TRBJ1-4
CDR3: ASSSRRVLNEKLF

V: TRBV4-2
J: TRBJ2-7
CDR3: ASSQDRGRSLGQY

V: TRBV4-2
J: TRBJ1-1
CDR3: ASSSFIAGRNTEAF

V: TRBV5-6
J: TRBJ2-5
CDR3: ASLRDSQETQY

V: TRBV27
J: TRBJ2-1
CDR3: ASRLNRYNEQF

V: TRBV7-9
J: TRBJ2-5
CDR3: ASSPMGDIQETQY

V: TRBV20-1
J: TRBJ2-7
CDR3: SATGSHEQY

V: TRBV15
J: TRBJ1-4
CDR3: ATSRDLAGGSEKLF

V: TRBV6-5
J: TRBJ1-6
CDR3: ASSIRTATNSPLH

V: TRBV28
J: TRBJ2-3
CDR3: ASKDRGRPDTQY

V: TRBV2
J: TRBJ2-3
CDR3: ASSKGRKTDTQY

V: TRBV7-9
J: TRBJ1-4
CDR3: ASIPFFVTNEKLF

V: TRBV2
J: TRBJ1-4
CDR3: ASSADHNEKLF

V: TRBV19
J: TRBJ1-6
CDR3: ASSLQIRINSPLH

V: TRBV5-1
J: TRBJ1-4
CDR3: ASSPGQTSTNEKLF

V: TRBV14
J: TRBJ2-7
CDR3: ASSQVTFGEQY

V: TRBV19
J: TRBJ1-1
CDR3: ASTPWEARNTEAF

V: TRBV18
J: TRBJ2-5
CDR3: ASSPGAGNGQETQY

V: TRBV11-3
J: TRBJ2-1
CDR3: ASSLGGSGNNEQF

V: TRBV10-3
J: TRBJ2-1
CDR3: ATLNSGSESNEQF